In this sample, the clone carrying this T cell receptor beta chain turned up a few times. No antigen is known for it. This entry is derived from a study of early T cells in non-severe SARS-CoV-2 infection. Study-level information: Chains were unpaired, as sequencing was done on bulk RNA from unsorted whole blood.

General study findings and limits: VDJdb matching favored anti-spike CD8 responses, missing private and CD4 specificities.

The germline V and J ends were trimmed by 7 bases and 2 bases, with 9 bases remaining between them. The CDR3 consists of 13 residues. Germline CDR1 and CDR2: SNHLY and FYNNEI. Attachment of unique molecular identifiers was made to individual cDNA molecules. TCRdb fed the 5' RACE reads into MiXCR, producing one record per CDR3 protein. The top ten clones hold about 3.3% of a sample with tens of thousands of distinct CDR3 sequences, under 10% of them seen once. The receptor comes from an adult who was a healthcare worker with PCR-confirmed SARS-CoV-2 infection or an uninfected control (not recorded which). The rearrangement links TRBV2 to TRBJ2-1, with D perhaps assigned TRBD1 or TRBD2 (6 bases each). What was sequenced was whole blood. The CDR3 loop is CASMRGAYNEQFF. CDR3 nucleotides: TGTGCCAGCATGAGGGGGGCCTACAATGAGCAGTTCTTC.